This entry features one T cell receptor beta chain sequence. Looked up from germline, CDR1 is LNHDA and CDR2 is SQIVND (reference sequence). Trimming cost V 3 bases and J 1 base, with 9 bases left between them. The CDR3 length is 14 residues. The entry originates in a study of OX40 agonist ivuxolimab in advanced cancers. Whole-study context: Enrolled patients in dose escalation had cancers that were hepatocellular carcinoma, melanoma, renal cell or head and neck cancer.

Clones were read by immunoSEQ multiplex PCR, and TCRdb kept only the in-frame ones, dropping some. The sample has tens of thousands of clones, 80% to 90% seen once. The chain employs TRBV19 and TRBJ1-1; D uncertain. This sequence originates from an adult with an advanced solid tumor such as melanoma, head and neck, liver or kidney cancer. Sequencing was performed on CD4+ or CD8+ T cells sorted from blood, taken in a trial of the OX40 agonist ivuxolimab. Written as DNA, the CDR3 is TGTGCCAGTAGTATTTCCCAGGCGAACACTGAAGCTTTCTTT. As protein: CASSISQANTEAFF.